This is a list of T cell receptor beta chains from one sample in a study of shared clonotypes between healthy human individuals. Clones were read by immunoSEQ multiplex PCR, and TCRdb kept only the in-frame ones, dropping some. This sample has hundreds of thousands of clones, with around three quarters found just once. Sample: PBMCs. These receptors originate from a woman in her 40s in good health. Some clones in this sample may be carry-over from other donors' samples. Both conserved end residues are part of each CDR3. A D gene is named only where the DNA matches it firmly. For some rows the clone size is stated as once, few or many, or as a class when expanded; others skip it.

J | D | size | V | DNA | CDR3
TRBJ1-4 | - | - | TRBV4-2 | TGTGCCAGCAGCCAAGCGGGGGGGGTGGCTAATGAAAAACTGTTTTTT | CASSQAGGVANEKLFF
TRBJ2-5 | - | - | TRBV2 | TGTGCCAGCAGTGAATCTAGGGCGCAAGAGACCCAGTACTTC | CASSESRAQETQYF
TRBJ2-1 | - | - | TRBV7-9 | TGTGCCAGCAGACCAGGATCCAATGAGCAGTTCTTC | CASRPGSNEQFF
TRBJ1-2 | TRBD1 | - | TRBV7-2 | TGTGCCAGCAGCTCGGGACAGGGGCTAGGTCATGGCTACACCTTC | CASSSGQGLGHGYTF
TRBJ2-1 | - | - | TRBV20-1 | TGCAGTGCTGGAGTAAATGAGCAGTTCTTC | CSAGVNEQFF
TRBJ2-1 | TRBD2 | - | TRBV4-2 | TGTGCCAGCAGCCACGACGGAGGACTAGCGGCTTACAATGAGCAGTTCTTC | CASSHDGGLAAYNEQFF
TRBJ2-7 | - | - | TRBV27 | TGTGCCAGCAGGAGGGGGGGTTACGAGCAGTACTTC | CASRRGGYEQYF
TRBJ1-1 | - | - | TRBV19 | TGTGCCAGTAGTACAGAACAGGAGATTGGAGCTTTCTTT | CASSTEQEIGAFF
TRBJ2-7 | - | - | TRBV27 | TGTGCCAGCAGACGAGGGGCCCTTCAAAGCTACGAGCAGTACTTC | CASRRGALQSYEQYF
TRBJ2-3 | - | - | TRBV7-2 | TGTGCCAGCAGCTTAAGGCGGGGACTGGCAGATACGCAGTATTTT | CASSLRRGLADTQYF
TRBJ1-5 | - | once | TRBV2 | TGTGCCAGCAGTGAATTTGGAGGAGTTGGGCGCAATCAGCCCCAGCATTTT | CASSEFGGVGRNQPQHF
TRBJ2-2 | - | - | TRBV6-5 | TGTGCCAGCAGTGGCACCTACACCGGGGAGCTGTTTTTT | CASSGTYTGELFF
TRBJ2-5 | - | - | TRBV7-2 | TGTGCCAGCAGCCAAGGCAGAGAGACCCAGTACTTC | CASSQGRETQYF
TRBJ2-2 | TRBD2 | - | TRBV19 | TGTGCCAGTAGGCCCCCCGGGACTAGCGGTTTTTTCGGGGAGCTGTTTTTT | CASRPPGTSGFFGELFF
TRBJ2-2 | - | - | TRBV5-4 | TGTGCCAGCAGCCTGGGGGTACCTAACACCGGGGAGCTGTTTTTT | CASSLGVPNTGELFF
TRBJ1-4 | - | - | TRBV7-2 | TGTGCCAGCAGCCTAGTTTACGAAGAACTGTTTTTT | CASSLVYEELFF
TRBJ2-2 | - | once | TRBV30 | TGTGCCTGGAGTGTAGGAGGGACGAACACCGGGGAGCTGTTTTTT | CAWSVGGTNTGELFF
TRBJ1-2 | TRBD1 | - | TRBV7-3 | TGTGCCAGCAGCTCCGGGGACAGCAAGTCCTATGGCTACACCTTC | CASSSGDSKSYGYTF
TRBJ2-4 | - | - | TRBV28 | TGTGCCAGCAGCTCGCCCCCTCGGGCCATTCAGTACTTC | CASSSPPRAIQYF
TRBJ2-7 | - | - | TRBV7-5 | TGTGCCAGAAGCTTCGATTTGCGGCGGGAGTGGCCCTACGAGCAGTACTTC | CARSFDLRREWPYEQYF
TRBJ2-7 | - | - | TRBV7-9 | TGTGCCAGCAGCTTAATAAGCGGCGAGCAGTACTTC | CASSLISGEQYF
TRBJ1-3 | - | - | TRBV28 | TGTGCCAGCAGGGACAGCCGCTCTGGAAACACCATATATTTT | CASRDSRSGNTIYF
TRBJ1-1 | - | - | TRBV5-1 | TGCGCCAGCTGTCTGGACAGACCCCATCTTGGTGAAGCTTTCTTT | CASCLDRPHLGEAFF
TRBJ2-5 | - | once | TRBV5-1 | TGCGCCAGCAGCTTGGCCGGTTTACCCCAAGAGACCCAGTACTTC | CASSLAGLPQETQYF
TRBJ1-1 | - | - | TRBV19 | TGTGCCAGTGGACGGACCATGAACACTGAAGCTTTCTTT | CASGRTMNTEAFF
TRBJ2-5 | - | - | TRBV2 | TGTGCCAGCTGCAGGGAAAACGGAGAGACCCAGTACTTC | CASCRENGETQYF
TRBJ1-4 | TRBD1 | - | TRBV5-8 | TGTGCCAGCAGCCGCGGACAGGGGGGGAGGAATGAAAAACTGTTTTTT | CASSRGQGGRNEKLFF
TRBJ2-7 | TRBD1 | - | TRBV2 | TGTGCCAGCAGTGGGGGACAGCCTCTCCGCTACGAGCAGTACTTC | CASSGGQPLRYEQYF
TRBJ1-4 | - | few | TRBV5-1 | TGCGCCAGCAGCTTGGGTGCTAGGACAGCTGAAAAACTGTTTTTT | CASSLGARTAEKLFF
TRBJ2-7 | - | few | TRBV28 | TGTGCCAGCAGTTTCGGGGCCTCCTACGAGCAGTACTTC | CASSFGASYEQYF
TRBJ2-7 | TRBD1 | - | TRBV28 | TGTGCCAGCAGCTATTTCCGGGACAGCTACGAGCAGTACTTC | CASSYFRDSYEQYF
TRBJ1-3 | - | few | TRBV25-1 | TGTGCCAGCTCCCCCCCCAGGGTTGGAGTTGCGGGAAACACCATATATTTT | CASSPPRVGVAGNTIYF
TRBJ2-7 | TRBD1 | - | TRBV28 | TGTGCCAGCAGTTGGGTCGGAGGAAGGACAGGGGAGCCCATCCGGTATGGGGAGCAGTACTTC | CASSWVGGRTGEPIRYGEQYF
TRBJ2-5 | - | - | TRBV15 | TGTGCCACCAGCAAACCGGGGGAGCGGGAGACCCAGTACTTC | CATSKPGERETQYF
TRBJ2-5 | TRBD2 | - | TRBV10-3 | TGTGCCATCAGTGAGTACGGGGGGGAGACCCAGTACTTC | CAISEYGGETQYF
TRBJ1-5 | TRBD1 | - | TRBV18 | TGTGCCAGCTCACCGGGGGACAGCAGTCAGCCCCAGCATTTT | CASSPGDSSQPQHF
TRBJ1-2 | - | - | TRBV10-2 | TGCGCCAGCAGTGAGGCGGTGGACTCCTATGGCTACACCTTC | CASSEAVDSYGYTF
TRBJ2-7 | - | - | TRBV6-6 | TGTGCCAGCAGTTACAACAGCTACGAGCAGTACTTC | CASSYNSYEQYF
TRBJ2-1 | TRBD1 | many | TRBV29-1 | TGCAGCGGCGGACAGGGATCATACAATGAGCAGTTCTTC | CSGGQGSYNEQFF
TRBJ1-2 | - | - | TRBV5-1 | TGCGCCAGCAGCTTGGTGGGACAACCTAACTATGGCTACACCTTC | CASSLVGQPNYGYTF
TRBJ2-7 | TRBD2 | - | TRBV28 | TGTGCCAGCAGTTTGGGAGGGGCGCTTCAGGAGCAGTACTTC | CASSLGGALQEQYF
TRBJ2-1 | TRBD2 | - | TRBV19 | TGTGCCAGTACCCCCAACAAAGCGGGAGTAGGATACAATGAGCAGTTCTTC | CASTPNKAGVGYNEQFF
TRBJ2-7 | TRBD2 | - | TRBV5-1 | TGCGCCAGCAGCTTGCCTAGCGGGGGCGAGCAGTACTTC | CASSLPSGGEQYF
TRBJ2-2 | - | - | TRBV18 | TGTGCCAGCTCACCACGTATCCGCGCAGAGAACACCGGGGAGCTGTTTTTT | CASSPRIRAENTGELFF
TRBJ1-5 | - | - | TRBV18 | TGTGCCAGCTCCGCGCTGAAAGGGGAAGGTCAGCCCCAGCATTTT | CASSALKGEGQPQHF
TRBJ2-7 | TRBD2 | - | TRBV28 | TGTGCCAGCAGTTTCATGGGGCGTAGCGGGACCAGCTCCTACGAGCAGTACTTC | CASSFMGRSGTSSYEQYF
TRBJ2-5 | - | few | TRBV6-5 | TGTGCCAGCAGTTTAGATTGGAGTGCCTACGAGGAGACCCAGTACTTC | CASSLDWSAYEETQYF
TRBJ2-7 | TRBD2 | - | TRBV11-2 | TGTGCCAGCAAGACTAGCGGATCCTACGAGCAGTACTTC | CASKTSGSYEQYF
TRBJ1-2 | - | - | TRBV29-1 | TGCAGCGTTGAAGTGCTTGGCCTACATGGCTACACCTTC | CSVEVLGLHGYTF
TRBJ2-7 | - | - | TRBV5-8 | TGTGCCAGCAGCTCCTTACCCTACGAGCAGTACTTC | CASSSLPYEQYF
TRBJ2-1 | - | - | TRBV7-3 | TGTGCCAGCAGCTTAGCGCTGTCAACCAATGAGCAGTTCTTC | CASSLALSTNEQFF
TRBJ2-1 | - | - | TRBV18 | TGTGCCAGCTCACCTCAGGGGGGAGCCTACAATGAGCAGTTCTTC | CASSPQGGAYNEQFF
TRBJ2-7 | - | - | TRBV5-5 | TGTGCCAGCAGCTTGGGGGGAGGCTACGAGCAGTACTTC | CASSLGGGYEQYF
TRBJ2-1 | TRBD2 | - | TRBV10-3 | TGTGCCGCAGGCATCCTAGCGGGAGGTGACAATGAGCAGTTCTTC | CAAGILAGGDNEQFF
TRBJ2-5 | TRBD1 | - | TRBV10-3 | TGTGCCATCAGCTGGACAGGGGTCCAAGAGACCCAGTACTTC | CAISWTGVQETQYF
TRBJ1-5 | TRBD1 | - | TRBV6-5 | TGTGCCAGCAGCCAACGACAGGGGGGCGATCAGCCCCAGCATTTT | CASSQRQGGDQPQHF
TRBJ1-4 | TRBD1 | few | TRBV6-6 | TGTGCCAGCAGTTACCAAGGGGGCGGCGAAAAACTGTTTTTT | CASSYQGGGEKLFF